The rows below give T cell receptor beta chains drawn from one sample of a study of blood T cell repertoires in COVID-19. Measured with immunoSEQ multiplex PCR; TCRdb has only the in-frame clones, and not every one. The table has 200,000 to 300,000 clones, 84% seen once. The specimen sequenced was peripheral blood. These receptor sequences come from a man between 60 and 75 years old with acute or convalescent COVID-19. The CDR3 runs from the conserved cysteine through the conserved F or W. A D gene is named only where the DNA matches it firmly. Only part of the rows carry a size: once, few, many, or a class if the clone is expanded.

v_call,j_call,d_call,clone_size,cdr3_aa,cdr3_nt
TRBV28,TRBJ2-2,-,-,CASTHSHTGELFF,TGTGCCAGCACCCACTCACACACCGGGGAGCTGTTTTTT
TRBV7-2,TRBJ1-1,-,few,CASSLMGGGHGTEAFF,TGTGCCAGCAGCTTAATGGGGGGAGGTCATGGCACTGAAGCTTTCTTT
TRBV29-1,TRBJ1-2,-,few,CSVEDETAFNYGYTF,TGCAGCGTTGAAGATGAGACAGCTTTTAACTATGGCTACACCTTC
TRBV11-2,TRBJ2-7,TRBD1,-,CASSLGQGGEQYF,TGTGCCAGCAGCTTAGGACAGGGCGGCGAGCAGTACTTC
TRBV5-6,TRBJ2-7,-,-,CASSRDTSYEQYF,TGTGCCAGCAGTAGGGACACCTCCTACGAGCAGTACTTC
TRBV10-3,TRBJ1-1,-,-,CAIKSTALNTEAFF,TGTGCCATCAAGTCGACAGCTTTAAACACTGAAGCTTTCTTT
TRBV5-3,TRBJ2-3,TRBD2,once,CARSPGAGVADTQYF,TGTGCCAGAAGCCCTGGGGCGGGAGTGGCAGATACGCAGTATTTT
TRBV19,TRBJ1-1,-,-,CASRLDRRTEAFF,TGTGCCAGTAGGCTTGACAGGCGGACTGAAGCTTTCTTT
TRBV5-1,TRBJ2-2,-,-,CASSLDSGEYGELFF,TGCGCCAGCAGCTTGGATTCAGGGGAATACGGGGAGCTGTTTTTT
TRBV12-3/TRBV12-4,TRBJ2-7,-,once,CASSSLSDEQYF,TGTGCCAGCAGTTCACTCTCTGACGAGCAGTACTTC
TRBV7-8,TRBJ2-2,-,-,CASSLDRLNTGELFF,TGTGCCAGCAGCTTAGACAGGTTGAACACCGGGGAGCTGTTTTTT
TRBV19,TRBJ2-1,TRBD2,-,CASSPAPIAGGGYEQFF,TGTGCCAGTAGTCCCGCCCCTATAGCGGGAGGAGGCTATGAGCAGTTCTTC
TRBV7-9,TRBJ1-4,-,-,CASSLAEGVVNEKLFF,TGTGCCAGCAGCTTAGCGGAGGGAGTAGTTAATGAAAAACTGTTTTTT
TRBV9,TRBJ2-7,TRBD1,-,CASSVGTGPYEQYF,TGTGCCAGCAGCGTAGGGACAGGGCCATACGAGCAGTACTTC
TRBV9,TRBJ2-7,-,-,CASSVTGEPGAYEQYF,TGTGCCAGCAGCGTAACGGGGGAACCGGGTGCCTACGAGCAGTACTTC
TRBV27,TRBJ1-1,-,-,CATQGNRDTEAFF,TGTGCCACACAGGGTAACAGGGACACTGAAGCTTTCTTT
TRBV29-1,TRBJ1-1,TRBD1,-,CSGTQGVTFF,TGCAGCGGTACACAGGGGGTTACTTTCTTT
TRBV7-2,TRBJ2-2,TRBD2,-,CASSLGTSPGELFF,TGTGCCAGCAGCTTAGGGACTAGCCCCGGGGAGCTGTTTTTT
TRBV10-3,TRBJ2-1,-,-,CAISDPLAQQFF,TGTGCCATCAGTGATCCACTAGCACAGCAGTTCTTC
TRBV3-1/TRBV3-2,TRBJ2-5,-,once,CASSPPAGPQETQYF,TGTGCCAGCAGCCCCCCAGCGGGTCCCCAAGAGACCCAGTACTTC
TRBV7-3,TRBJ2-7,-,-,CASSLSGTDPYEQYF,TGTGCCAGCAGCTTAAGCGGGACAGATCCCTACGAGCAGTACTTC
TRBV14,TRBJ2-2,-,-,CASSHRLVSGELFF,TGTGCCAGCAGCCACAGACTAGTCTCCGGGGAGCTGTTTTTT
TRBV7-2,TRBJ2-5,TRBD1,-,CASSLVHRGQETQYF,TGTGCCAGCAGCCTAGTCCACAGGGGGCAGGAGACCCAGTACTTC
TRBV27,TRBJ2-7,TRBD2,-,CASSSLGLAGSYEQYF,TGTGCCAGCAGTTCTCTAGGACTAGCGGGCTCCTACGAGCAGTACTTC
TRBV11-1,TRBJ2-5,TRBD1,-,CASSRRDRSETQYF,TGTGCCAGCAGCAGACGGGACAGATCGGAGACCCAGTACTTC
TRBV7-3,TRBJ1-3,TRBD1,-,CASSPQGATGNTIYF,TGTGCCAGCAGCCCACAGGGGGCTACTGGAAACACCATATATTTT
TRBV19,TRBJ1-1,TRBD1,-,CASLVGTGAGITEAFF,TGTGCCTCCCTCGTGGGGACAGGGGCCGGGATCACTGAAGCTTTCTTT
TRBV10-3,TRBJ1-2,-,-,CAISESSVNWGYTF,TGTGCCATCAGTGAGTCATCCGTCAACTGGGGCTACACCTTC
TRBV9,TRBJ1-2,-,-,CASSPLVGHYGYTF,TGTGCCAGCAGCCCCCTGGTGGGCCACTATGGCTACACCTTC
TRBV7-9,TRBJ2-3,TRBD2,once,CASSLSVAGYTQYF,TGTGCCAGCAGCTTATCGGTAGCGGGATATACGCAGTATTTT
TRBV11-3,TRBJ2-5,TRBD1,-,CASSTAGTVGETQYF,TGTGCCAGCAGCACCGCCGGGACAGTGGGGGAGACCCAGTACTTC
TRBV27,TRBJ1-2,-,-,CATSSGEHGYTF,TGTGCCACCAGCAGCGGGGAACATGGCTACACCTTC
TRBV5-1,TRBJ2-2,-,-,CASSLDLGYRPGELFF,TGCGCCAGCAGCTTGGACCTCGGGTATAGGCCCGGGGAGCTGTTTTTT
TRBV7-2,TRBJ2-5,TRBD2,-,CASSEKVLAGGPETQYF,TGTGCCAGCAGCGAAAAAGTCCTAGCGGGAGGGCCCGAGACCCAGTACTTC
TRBV7-2,TRBJ2-5,-,-,CASSPGQRRETQYF,TGTGCCAGCAGTCCCGGACAGCGGAGGGAGACCCAGTACTTC
TRBV6-2/TRBV6-3,TRBJ1-5,TRBD1,-,CASSPMARGSQPQHF,TGTGCCAGCAGTCCCATGGCCAGGGGGAGTCAGCCCCAGCATTTT
TRBV3-1/TRBV3-2,TRBJ1-1,TRBD1,-,CASSQGTGGTEAFF,TGTGCCAGCAGCCAAGGCACAGGGGGCACTGAAGCTTTCTTT
TRBV18,TRBJ1-4,-,-,CASAGQFLNEKLFF,TGTGCCAGCGCCGGACAGTTTTTGAATGAAAAACTGTTTTTT